The sample holds one count of the clone carrying this T cell receptor (beta chain). The data derive from a study of T cell changes during pregnancy in multiple sclerosis. V lost 3 bases, J lost 0 bases, and 8 bases lay in between. The CDR3 sequence is 14 residues long. Germline loops: CDR1 KGHSH, CDR2 LQKENI. The repertoire was sequenced with immunoSEQ multiplex PCR; TCRdb's copy has only in-frame clones and lacks some. The sample lists about 94,000 clones, approximately 93% occurring once. The chain combines TRBV18 with TRBJ1-1; D might be TRBD1 (5 bases). This TCR derives from a female donor with multiple sclerosis, enrolled in a pregnancy study. The specimen comprised peripheral blood, sampled after pregnancy. The CDR3 nucleotides are TGTGCCAGCTCACCCGCAGGGCTGAACACTGAAGCTTTCTTT. It is translated as CASSPAGLNTEAFF.